These 3 T cell receptor beta chains were sequenced from one sample in a study of identical twins (dated by TCRdb to 2016 to 2017). Library creation used 5' RACE. Data came from an Illumina HiSeq 2000. TCRdb reprocessed the public reads (quality trimming at Q25 with fastp, clone calling with MiXCR) and kept in-frame beta chains. CDR3 protein sequences are deduplicated, and each keeps its most common genes and DNA. The sample data list roughly 490,000 distinct CDR3 sequences, and 14% of these were observed just once. The biggest ten clones account for 0.95% to 1% of the sample. Another study also made use of these data, one on yellow fever vaccine responses in identical twins.

The specimen was CD4+ T cells sorted from blood. The receptors were gathered from a woman aged 18-30 years in good health.

This clonotype was seen repeatedly, ten times or more. The chain uses TRBV12-3 or TRBV12-4 and TRBJ2-7; 7 nucleotides align to TRBD2. This CDR3 comprises 16 residues. Losses at the gene ends were 3 bases for V and 2 bases for J; bases not matched to a gene: 10. For the CDR3, the DNA is TGTGCCAGCAGTTTGGGGGGGGACCAGGTTACCTACGAGCAGTACTTC. As protein: CASSLGGDQVTYEQYF.

J is TRBJ2-3 and V is TRBV28, with D maybe TRBD1 (5 bases). Germline lookup yields CDR1 MDHEN and CDR2 SYDVKM. The CDR3 loop spans 14 amino acids. The ends were cut back, 5 bases at V and 6 bases at J, with 15 bases in the middle. CDR3 nucleotide sequence: TGTGCCAGCAGTACCTACTCAGGGCCCGATACGCAGTATTTT. It encodes CASSTYSGPDTQYF.

Only a few counts were recorded for this clonotype. The CDR3 sequence: CASSQSPSSGGVGDTQYF. DNA for the CDR3: TGTGCCAGCAGCCAAAGTCCCTCTAGCGGGGGGGTTGGAGATACGCAGTATTTT. This chain joins TRBV4-2 and TRBJ2-3; TRBD2 matches 12 bases. Germline CDR1 is LGHNA and CDR2 is YNFKEQ. Trimming took 2 bases from V and 5 from J; bases not matched to a gene: 11. The CDR3 loop spans 18 amino acids.